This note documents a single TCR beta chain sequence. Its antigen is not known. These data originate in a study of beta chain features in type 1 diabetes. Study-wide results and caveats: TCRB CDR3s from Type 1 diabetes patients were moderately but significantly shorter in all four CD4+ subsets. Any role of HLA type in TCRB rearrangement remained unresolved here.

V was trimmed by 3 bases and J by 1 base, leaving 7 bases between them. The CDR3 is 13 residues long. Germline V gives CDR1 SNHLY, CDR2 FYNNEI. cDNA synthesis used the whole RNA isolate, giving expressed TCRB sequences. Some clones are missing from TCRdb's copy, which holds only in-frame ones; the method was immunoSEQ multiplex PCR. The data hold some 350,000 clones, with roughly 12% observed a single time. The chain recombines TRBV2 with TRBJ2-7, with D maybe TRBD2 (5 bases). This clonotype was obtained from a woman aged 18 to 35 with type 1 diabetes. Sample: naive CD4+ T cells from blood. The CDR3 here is CASSDEGSYEQYF. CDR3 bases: TGTGCCAGCAGTGATGAGGGATCCTACGAGCAGTACTTC.